Listed here are 2 T cell receptor beta chains from one sample, sequenced in a study of T cell responses to AZD1222 COVID-19 vaccine. TCRdb keeps only in-frame clones here, not all; method: immunoSEQ multiplex PCR. The sample has 90,000 to 130,000 clones, 65% to 85% seen once. Material: peripheral blood, obtained on day 0 of AZD1222 vaccination. These receptors were taken from an adult in good health.

This chain uses TRBV11-1 with TRBJ2-7; the match to TRBD2 covers 10 bases. Trimming removed 5 bases from V and 4 bases from J; junction bases left unmatched: 2. CDR3 length equals 13 residues. Germline V lookup: CDR1 SGHAT, CDR2 FQDESV (reference sequence). The DNA for the CDR3 is TGTGCCAGCAGCAGCGGGGGGGCTTACGAGCAGTACTTC. Translating it yields CASSSGGAYEQYF.

The chain has TRBV4-2 and TRBJ1-1; 10 bases agree with TRBD1. This CDR3 has 15 amino acids. V was clipped by 4 bases and J by 4 bases; unmatched bases: 6. The germline gives CDR1 LGHNA, CDR2 YNFKEQ. The CDR3 coding sequence is TGTGCCAGCAGCCGACAGGGGGCGAGTAGCACTGAAGCTTTCTTT. This codes for CASSRQGASSTEAFF.